In its sample, the clone carrying this T cell receptor beta chain was seen a few times. Averaging approximately 0.11 L, one heparinised blood draw was given by each donor. Via CD45RO/CCR7/CD25/CD127/CD95/CD27, cells of the CD4+ naive, central memory, regulatory and stem cell-like memory subsets were sorted. Each sorted fraction was over 98% pure. The V gene end was trimmed by 2 bases and the J gene end by 5 bases; junction bases not matched to a gene: 6. The CDR3 totals 15 residues. Germline V gives CDR1 SGHTA, CDR2 FQGNSA. Expressed TCRB transcripts got sequenced, as all isolated RNA was reverse transcribed. Measured with immunoSEQ multiplex PCR; TCRdb has only the in-frame clones, and not every one. Of 310,000 or so clones in the sample, 6.5% to 10% were seen once. This record belongs to a study of beta chain features in type 1 diabetes. On the study more broadly: What patients shared with healthy donors was a similar profile of age, gender and cell yields.

Sequencing used central memory CD4+ T cells from blood. This chain joins TRBV7-2 and TRBJ2-5; 9 bases line up with TRBD2. This TCR came from a woman younger than 30 in good health. The CDR3 sequence is CASSLFGAGGETQYF. The CDR3 DNA sequence: TGTGCCAGCAGCTTATTTGGGGCGGGAGGGGAGACCCAGTACTTC.